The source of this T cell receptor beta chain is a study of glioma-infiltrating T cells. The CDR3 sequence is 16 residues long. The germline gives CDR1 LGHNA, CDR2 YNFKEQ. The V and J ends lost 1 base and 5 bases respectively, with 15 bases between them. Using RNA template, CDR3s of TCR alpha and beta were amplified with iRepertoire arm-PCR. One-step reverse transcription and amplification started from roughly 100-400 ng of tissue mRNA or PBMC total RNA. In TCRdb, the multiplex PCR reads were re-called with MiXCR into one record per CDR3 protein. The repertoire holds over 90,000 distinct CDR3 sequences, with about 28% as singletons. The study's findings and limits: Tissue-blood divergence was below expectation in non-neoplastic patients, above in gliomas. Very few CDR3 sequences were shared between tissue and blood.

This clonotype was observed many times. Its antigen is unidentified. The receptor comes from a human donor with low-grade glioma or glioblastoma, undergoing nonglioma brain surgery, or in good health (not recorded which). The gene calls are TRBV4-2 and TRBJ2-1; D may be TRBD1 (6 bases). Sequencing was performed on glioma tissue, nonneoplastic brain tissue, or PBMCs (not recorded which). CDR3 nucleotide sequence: TGTGCCAGCAGCCAAGGGACAGTCTCCAGCCACAATGAGCAGTTCTTC. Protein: CASSQGTVSSHNEQFF.